This T cell receptor (beta chain) was retrieved from a study of CD8 T cells in Susac syndrome. V shed 1 base, J shed 9 bases, and the junction held 16 bases outside the gene matches. Germline V gene lookup returns CDR1 KGHDR and CDR2 SFDVKD. This CDR3 has 18 residues. Reverse transcription of roughly 0.45 to 1 ug RNA used random hexamers. The immunoSEQ assay covered 54 Vbeta and 13 Jbeta segments for CDR3. One entry per CDR3 protein, called by TCRdb with MiXCR from the immunoSEQ multiplex PCR reads. The repertoire holds 200,000 to 250,000 distinct CDR3 sequences, with over 85% as singletons. J is TRBJ2-1 and V is TRBV24-1; 8 nucleotides agree with TRBD2. The sequencing input was CD4+ T cells from PBMCs. This receptor was obtained from a human donor with multiple sclerosis. The CDR3: CATSDLSRASGRHSEQFF. The CDR3 DNA sequence: TGTGCCACCAGTGATTTATCACGGGCGAGCGGGAGACACTCTGAGCAGTTCTTC.